This T cell receptor beta chain was recovered during a study of shared clonotypes between healthy human individuals. Study-wide background: The plates for each donor numbered three CD4 naive, three CD4 memory, two CD8 naive and one CD8 memory.

CDR1 and CDR2 from the germline V gene are SSHAT and FNYEAQ (reference sequence). This CDR3 comprises 16 residues. The genomic DNA of each subset was split evenly across several immunoSEQ plates. Clones were read by immunoSEQ multiplex PCR, and TCRdb kept only the in-frame ones, dropping some. The sample includes 1.6 million or so clones, just under 99% of them seen just once. Points on this clone: One junction end does not reproduce the germline sequence, and a read error may be involved.

Adult Caucasians living in Nashville, Tennessee made up all of the donors. The receptor was derived from a man aged 25 to 40 in good health. V usage is TRBV7-7 and J usage is TRBJ2-3; TRBD1 aligns across 8 bases. Sequencing used naive CD4+ T cells sorted from blood. Noted subset: CD45RA+ positively selected. The CDR3 sequence is CASSLLRGPPTDTQYF. CDR3 nucleotides: TGTGCTAGCAGTCTCCTCAGGGGGCCCCCCACAGATACGCAGTATTTT.